This TCR beta chain was sequenced in a study of CD8 T cells in Susac syndrome (dated by TCRdb to the late 2010s). For context, the study as a whole: Whether CD8+ T cell activation and differentiation in Susac syndrome was antigen driven was tested using repertoire sequencing.

RNA was extracted using the RNeasy kit, and about 0.45 to 1 ug of the RNA was reverse transcribed with random hexamers. The immunoSEQ multiplex PCR assay, which covers 54 Vbeta and 13 Jbeta segments, was used to amplify TCR beta CDR3 regions. To correct PCR amplification bias, a synthetic template baseline was used for both primer optimization and computational correction. The original pipeline was this. Only productive sequences were kept, with reads annotated to V, D and J genes according to IMGT and analyzed in immunoSEQ Analyzer. Clonality was computed as one minus Shannon entropy normalized by log2 of the number of productive unique sequences. For each patient and control, public and private clones were evaluated among the 100 most prevalent clones. Susac-specific clones were defined as absent from healthy and MS cohorts, over a thousand published viral clones and other ImmuneACCESS disease sequences. The public reads were run again by TCRdb, first through fastp at Q25 and then through MiXCR, and only productive beta chains were kept. Rows merge per CDR3 protein into single entries with the most common DNA and genes. The V and J calls come from TCRdb's annotation, not from the publication. The sample contains around 200,000 distinct CDR3 sequences, 95% of them found a single time. The biggest ten clones account for about 0.093% of the sample.

Compared with germline, V lacks 6 bases and J lacks 6 bases; bases without a gene match: 5. From a lookup of the germline V gene, CDR1 and CDR2 are SQVTM and ANQGSEA. CDR3 length: 12 amino acids, cysteine to phenylalanine. Only the CDR3 portion is preserved as DNA: 36 bases, with reading frame beginning at the first base. This clonotype was counted between two and nine times. The target of this receptor is not known. No per-base quality is available; no much larger clone lies one base away. High-throughput TCR beta sequencing profiled peripheral blood CD8+ and CD4+ T cells from healthy donors, Susac syndrome patients and multiple sclerosis patients. The multiple sclerosis controls were treatment-naive patients who had stable or active relapsing-remitting disease and met the revised McDonald criteria. Bulk CD8+ and CD4+ T cells were purified by magnetic negative isolation, while CD8+ TEMRA cells were enriched using FACS. Blood was drawn into EDTA tubes, processed within 24 hours, and PBMCs were isolated by density gradient centrifugation. PBMCs intended for TCR sequencing were cryopreserved in liquid nitrogen and thawed later in a water bath at 37 degrees C. A purity of at least 90% was achieved for sorted or isolated CD4+, CD8+ and CD8+ TEMRA cells.

Study-wide findings and limitations: The TCR sequencing and HLA analysis was acknowledged to have included a relatively small number of individuals.

The receptor was derived from a human donor with multiple sclerosis. The sequence is built from TRBV29-1 and TRBJ2-1, and TRBD2 aligns with 7 junction nucleotides. The specimen was CD4+ T cells from PBMCs. CDR3 reads: CSVGGSVNEQFF. In nucleotides, the sequence is TGCAGCGTCGGCGGGAGTGTCAATGAGCAGTTCTTC.